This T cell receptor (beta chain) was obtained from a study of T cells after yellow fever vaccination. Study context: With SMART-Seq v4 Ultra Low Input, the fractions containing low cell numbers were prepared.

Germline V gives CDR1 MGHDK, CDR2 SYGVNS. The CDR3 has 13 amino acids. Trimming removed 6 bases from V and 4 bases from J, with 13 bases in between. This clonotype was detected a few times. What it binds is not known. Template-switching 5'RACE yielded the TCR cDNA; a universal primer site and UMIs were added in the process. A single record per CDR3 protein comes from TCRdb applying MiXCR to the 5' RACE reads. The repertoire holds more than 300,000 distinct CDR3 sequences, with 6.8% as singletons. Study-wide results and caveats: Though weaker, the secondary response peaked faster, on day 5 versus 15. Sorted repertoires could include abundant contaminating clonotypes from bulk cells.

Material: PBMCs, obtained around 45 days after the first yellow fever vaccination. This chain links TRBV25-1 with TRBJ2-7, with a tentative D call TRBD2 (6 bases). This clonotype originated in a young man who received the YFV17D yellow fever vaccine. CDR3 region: CASSMEGLYEQYV. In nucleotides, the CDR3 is TGTGCCAGCAGCATGGAGGGACTGTACGAGCAGTACGTC.